This TCR beta chain was recovered during a study of blood T cells in healthy people across ages. Overall study context: Template-switching capture recovered about one barcoded beta molecule per two T cells.

Sample-barcoded 5' priming and a J-beta primer mix drove a second PCR of about 6 to 12 cycles. In TCRdb, the 5' RACE reads were re-called with MiXCR into one record per CDR3 protein. Of roughly 930,000 distinct CDR3 sequences in the sample, around 49% were seen once. Details on this clonotype: Antigen: not known.

Whole-study results and caveats: It was found that TCR beta diversity correlated strongly with the percentage of naive T cells. The authors considered diversity estimates from one million T cells to be underestimates. Getting older went along with TCR beta diversity per million T cells dropping roughly linearly.

Specimen: blood. The clonotype comes from a man younger than 45 in good health.

CDR3 protein: CASSSGAYSDTQYF. CDR3 bases: TGCGCCAGCAGTTCCGGGGCCTACTCGGATACGCAGTATTTT. V gene TRBV5-1 combines with J gene TRBJ2-3; perhaps D is TRBD1 or TRBD2 (5 bases each). Per the germline V gene, CDR1 is SGHRS and CDR2 is YFSETQ. Trimming stripped 5 bases from V and 6 bases from J, with 16 bases between. This CDR3 contains 14 residues.